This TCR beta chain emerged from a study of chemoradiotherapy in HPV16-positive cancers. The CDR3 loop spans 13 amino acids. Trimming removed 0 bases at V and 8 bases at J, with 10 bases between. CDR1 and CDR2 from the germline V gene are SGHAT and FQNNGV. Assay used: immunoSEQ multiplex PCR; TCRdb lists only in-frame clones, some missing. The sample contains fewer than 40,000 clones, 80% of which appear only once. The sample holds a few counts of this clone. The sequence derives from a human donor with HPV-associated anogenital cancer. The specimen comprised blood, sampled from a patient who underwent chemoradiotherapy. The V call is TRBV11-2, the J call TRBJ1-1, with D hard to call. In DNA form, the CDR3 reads TGTGCCAGCAGCTTAGAACGTGGCGGGGAAGCTTTCTTT. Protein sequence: CASSLERGGEAFF.